This T cell receptor (beta chain) was recovered during a study of T-cell reconstitution after alpha-beta-depleted transplantation in children. Study-level points and caveats: Reportedly, alpha-beta T cells present about two months post-transplant originated from several hundred expanded clones of graft origin. In some patients, recipient T cells and intrathymic progenitors surviving conditioning explained high day-60 diversity. Fresh T-cell production supplied most of the T-cell counts and diversity seen one year after transplant.

There are 14 residues in the CDR3. Trimming removed 5 bases from V and 1 base from J, with 11 bases in between. Germline-derived CDR1 and CDR2 are KGHSH and LQKENI. Points on this clonotype: Its antigen remains unknown. One base away lies a much larger clone, so this may be a sequencing read error.

For TCRbeta, the library was prepared with unique molecular identifiers. TCRdb fed the PCR reads into MiXCR, producing one record per CDR3 protein. The sample has 780,000 or so distinct CDR3 sequences; approximately 15% are singletons. This receptor was identified in a male patient aged 10 to 17 who had a stem cell transplant for acute lymphoblastic leukemia, so the T cells may come from the graft donor. Here the sequenced sample was PBMCs, mostly from graft donor cells, taken 360 days after TCRalphabeta/CD19-depleted stem cell transplant. The gene calls are TRBV18 and TRBJ1-1, with a possible D match to TRBD1 (5 bases). Here the CDR3 reads CASSSGRANTEAFF. DNA of the CDR3: TGTGCCAGCTCATCGGGCAGGGCGAACACTGAAGCTTTCTTT.